This T cell receptor beta chain was recorded in a study of cytomegalovirus exposure and HLA in healthy donors. The CDR3 extends over 14 amino acids. The V end lost 3 bases, the J end lost 2 bases, and 8 bases lay between the germline ends. Germline assignment: CDR1 SNHLY and CDR2 FYNNEI. The PCR contained 60 Vbeta and 13 Jbeta primers. The data were produced by immunoSEQ multiplex PCR, yet TCRdb's version contains in-frame clones alone and is incomplete. In the table there are some 150,000 clones, over 60% of which are singletons. This receptor was taken from a female donor in good health and CMV-seronegative. The sample consisted of PBMCs. The chain links TRBV2 to TRBJ1-5, with D unclear. Written as DNA, the CDR3 is TGTGCCAGCAGTGATATAGCGCGCAATCAGCCCCAGCATTTT. Its translation is CASSDIARNQPQHF.